The entry below describes one T cell receptor (beta chain). The Seattle site enrolled patients during active infection and followed them longitudinally. This sample stems from a study of blood T cell repertoires in COVID-19. Study summary: Material from acute and convalescent COVID-19 was sourced from the United States, Italy and Spain.

In the source study's methods: From reference gene primer amplification, estimates of nucleated cell counts were derived. Sequenced by immunoSEQ multiplex PCR; TCRdb stores in-frame clones only, minus some. V, J and clone size reflect that table, while D and trimming were determined from the DNA. Of some 150,000 clones in the sample, about 86% are singletons; the top ten hold approximately 9.9%. Germline loops: CDR1 SGHKS, CDR2 YYEKEE (reference sequence). The CDR3 is 11 residues long. Trimming stripped 2 bases from V and 6 bases from J, with 4 bases between. The sequenced material came from peripheral blood. This clonotype was obtained from a woman aged 55-69 years with COVID-19, enrolled during active disease. The V and J genes are TRBV5-5 and TRBJ2-3; unclear D gene. CDR3 residues: CASSLLDTQYF. The CDR3, as DNA: TGTGCCAGCAGCTTACTTGATACGCAGTATTTT.